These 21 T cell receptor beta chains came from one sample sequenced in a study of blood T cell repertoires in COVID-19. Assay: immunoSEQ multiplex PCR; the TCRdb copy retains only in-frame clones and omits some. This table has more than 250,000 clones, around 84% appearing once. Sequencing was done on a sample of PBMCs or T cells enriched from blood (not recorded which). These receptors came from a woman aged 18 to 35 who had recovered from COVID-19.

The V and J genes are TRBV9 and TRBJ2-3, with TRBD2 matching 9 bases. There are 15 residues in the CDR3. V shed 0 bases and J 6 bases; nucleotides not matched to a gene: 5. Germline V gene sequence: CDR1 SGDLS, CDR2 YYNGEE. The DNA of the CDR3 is TGTGCCAGCAGCGTAGGCGGGGGGGCAGTTGATACGCAGTATTTT. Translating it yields CASSVGGGAVDTQYF.

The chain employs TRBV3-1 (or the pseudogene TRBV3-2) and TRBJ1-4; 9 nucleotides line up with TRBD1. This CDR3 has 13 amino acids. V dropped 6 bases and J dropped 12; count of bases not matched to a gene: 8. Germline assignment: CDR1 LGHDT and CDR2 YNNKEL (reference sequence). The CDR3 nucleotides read TGTGCCAGCAGTTTTGGGGACAGGGCGGAACTGTTTTTT. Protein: CASSFGDRAELFF.

CDR3 loop: CASNTLDDFTEAFF. Here the CDR3 DNA reads TGTGCCAGCAATACCCTCGACGACTTCACTGAAGCTTTCTTT. The chain carries TRBV6-5 and TRBJ1-1; D gene ambiguous. CDR3 length: 14 amino acids. Trimming took off 7 bases at V and 4 bases at J, with 16 bases between the two ends. CDR1 and CDR2 (germline): MNHEY, SVGAGI.

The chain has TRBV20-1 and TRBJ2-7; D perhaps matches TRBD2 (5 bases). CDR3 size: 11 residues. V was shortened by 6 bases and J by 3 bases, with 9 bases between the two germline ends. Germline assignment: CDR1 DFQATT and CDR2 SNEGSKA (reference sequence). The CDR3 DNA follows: TGCAGTGCCGCACGGGGCTACGAGCAGTACTTC. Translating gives CSAARGYEQYF.

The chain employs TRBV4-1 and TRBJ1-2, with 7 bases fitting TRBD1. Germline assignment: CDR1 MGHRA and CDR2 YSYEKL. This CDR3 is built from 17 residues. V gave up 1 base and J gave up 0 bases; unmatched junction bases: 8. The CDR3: CASSQGLRGPSNYGYTF. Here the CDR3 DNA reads TGCGCCAGCAGCCAAGGTCTAAGGGGGCCCTCTAACTATGGCTACACCTTC.

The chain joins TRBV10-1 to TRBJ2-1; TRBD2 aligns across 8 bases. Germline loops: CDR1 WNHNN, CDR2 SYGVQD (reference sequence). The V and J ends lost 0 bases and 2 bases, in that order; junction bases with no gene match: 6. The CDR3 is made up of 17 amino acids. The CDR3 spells CASSESSGLATYNEQFF. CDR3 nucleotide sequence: TGCGCCAGCAGTGAGTCTAGCGGACTAGCCACCTACAATGAGCAGTTCTTC.

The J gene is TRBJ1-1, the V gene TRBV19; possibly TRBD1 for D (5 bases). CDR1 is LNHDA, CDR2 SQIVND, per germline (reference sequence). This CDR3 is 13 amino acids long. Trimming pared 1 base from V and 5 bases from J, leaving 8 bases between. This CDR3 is CASSIVGRTEAFF. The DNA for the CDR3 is TGTGCCAGTAGTATAGTGGGGCGTACTGAAGCTTTCTTT.

The CDR3 protein is CASSQIAAAQYF. The CDR3 coding sequence is TGCGCCAGCAGCCAAATAGCGGCAGCGCAGTATTTT. This rearrangement joins TRBV4-1 to TRBJ2-3; TRBD2 might be the D (6 bases). Between the trimmed V and J ends, which lost 2 bases and 10 bases, there was a span of 10 bases. The germline V gene encodes CDR1 MGHRA and CDR2 YSYEKL. The CDR3 is 12 amino acids.

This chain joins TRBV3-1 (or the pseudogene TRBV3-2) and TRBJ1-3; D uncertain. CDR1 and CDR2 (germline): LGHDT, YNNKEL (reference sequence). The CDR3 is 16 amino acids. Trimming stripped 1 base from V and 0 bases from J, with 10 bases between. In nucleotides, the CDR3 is TGTGCCAGCAGCCAAGTAATAGGAGACTCTGGAAACACCATATATTTT. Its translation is CASSQVIGDSGNTIYF.

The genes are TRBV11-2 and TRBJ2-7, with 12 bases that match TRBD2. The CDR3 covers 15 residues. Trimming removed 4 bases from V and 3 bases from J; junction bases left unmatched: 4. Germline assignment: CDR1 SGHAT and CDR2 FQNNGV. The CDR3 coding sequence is TGTGCCAGCAGCTACTCACTAGCGGGAGGCTACGAGCAGTACTTC. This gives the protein CASSYSLAGGYEQYF.

The CDR3 region is CATSDSRGLTNYGYTF. CDR3 DNA: TGTGCCACCAGTGACTCCAGGGGCCTCACTAACTATGGCTACACCTTC. The chain couples TRBV24-1 to TRBJ1-2, with D possibly being TRBD1 (6 bases). CDR3 size: 16 residues. Germline lookup yields CDR1 KGHDR and CDR2 SFDVKD. Trimming removed 4 bases at V and 0 bases at J, with 14 bases between.

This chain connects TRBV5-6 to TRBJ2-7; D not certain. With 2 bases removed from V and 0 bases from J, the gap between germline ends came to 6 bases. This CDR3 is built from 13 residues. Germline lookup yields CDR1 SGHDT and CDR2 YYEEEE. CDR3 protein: CASSFQSSYEQYF. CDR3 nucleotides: TGTGCCAGCAGCTTCCAGTCCTCCTACGAGCAGTACTTC.

CDR3 DNA: TGTGCCAGCAGTGATAGGCAGGGAGGTCGAAAACTGTTTTTT. Its translation is CASSDRQGGRKLFF. J is TRBJ1-4 and V is TRBV6-1, with D possibly being TRBD1 (5 bases). Germline CDR1 is MNHNS and CDR2 is SASEGT. This CDR3 is built from 14 residues. V lost 3 bases and J 10 bases, leaving 15 bases between the germline ends.

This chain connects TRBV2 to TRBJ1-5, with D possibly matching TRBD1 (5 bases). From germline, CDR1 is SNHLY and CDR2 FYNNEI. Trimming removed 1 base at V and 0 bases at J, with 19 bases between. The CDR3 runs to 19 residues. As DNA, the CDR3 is TGTGCCAGCAGTGAAGGGGCTATAGGAGGGGTCTATAGCAATCAGCCCCAGCATTTT. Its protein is CASSEGAIGGVYSNQPQHF.

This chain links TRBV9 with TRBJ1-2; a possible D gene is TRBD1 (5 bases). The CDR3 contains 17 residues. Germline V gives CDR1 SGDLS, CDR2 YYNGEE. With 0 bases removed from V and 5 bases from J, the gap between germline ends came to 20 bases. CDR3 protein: CASSVEAPGRGGYGYTF. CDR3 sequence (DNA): TGTGCCAGCAGCGTAGAAGCCCCGGGTAGGGGTGGGTATGGCTACACCTTC.

For the CDR3, the DNA is TGTGCCAGCAGTTTCGGACAGGGGAACACTGAAGCTTTCTTT. This codes for CASSFGQGNTEAFF. V and J are TRBV28 and TRBJ1-1, with TRBD1 matching over 8 bases. This CDR3 spans 14 amino acids. Germline CDR1 is MDHEN and CDR2 is SYDVKM. Trimming cost V 3 bases and J 1 base; bases outside gene matches: 1.

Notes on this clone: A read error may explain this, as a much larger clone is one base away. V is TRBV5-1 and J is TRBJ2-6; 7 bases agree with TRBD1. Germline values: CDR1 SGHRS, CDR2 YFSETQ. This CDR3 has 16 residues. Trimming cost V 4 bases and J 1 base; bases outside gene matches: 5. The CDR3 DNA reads TGCGCCAGCAGCCAACAGACAGGGTCTGGGGCCAACGTCCTGACTTTC. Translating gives CASSQQTGSGANVLTF.

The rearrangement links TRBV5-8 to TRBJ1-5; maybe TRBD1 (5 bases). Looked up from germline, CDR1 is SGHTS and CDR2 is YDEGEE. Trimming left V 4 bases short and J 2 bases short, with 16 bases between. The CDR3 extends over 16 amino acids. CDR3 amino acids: CASSQSQGRGNQPQHF. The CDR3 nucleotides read TGTGCCAGCAGCCAATCCCAGGGTAGAGGCAATCAGCCCCAGCATTTT.

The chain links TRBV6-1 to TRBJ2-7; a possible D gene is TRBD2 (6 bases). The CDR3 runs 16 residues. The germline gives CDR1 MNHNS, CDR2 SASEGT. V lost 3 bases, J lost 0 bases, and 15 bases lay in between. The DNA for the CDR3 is TGTGCCAGCAGTGACCGCGCGGGAACAGGCTCCTACGAGCAGTACTTC. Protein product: CASSDRAGTGSYEQYF.

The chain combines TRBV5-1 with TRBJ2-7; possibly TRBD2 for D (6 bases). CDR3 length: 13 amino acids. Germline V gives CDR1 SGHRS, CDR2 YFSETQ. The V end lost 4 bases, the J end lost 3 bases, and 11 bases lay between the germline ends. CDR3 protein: CASSDGGVYEQYF. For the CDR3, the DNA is TGCGCCAGCAGCGACGGGGGAGTCTACGAGCAGTACTTC.

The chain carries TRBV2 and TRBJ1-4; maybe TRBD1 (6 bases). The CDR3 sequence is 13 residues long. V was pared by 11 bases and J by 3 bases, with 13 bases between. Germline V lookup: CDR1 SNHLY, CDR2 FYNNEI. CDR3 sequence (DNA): TGTGCCGGCAAGGACAGCTCTAATGAAAAACTGTTTTTT. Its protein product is CAGKDSSNEKLFF.